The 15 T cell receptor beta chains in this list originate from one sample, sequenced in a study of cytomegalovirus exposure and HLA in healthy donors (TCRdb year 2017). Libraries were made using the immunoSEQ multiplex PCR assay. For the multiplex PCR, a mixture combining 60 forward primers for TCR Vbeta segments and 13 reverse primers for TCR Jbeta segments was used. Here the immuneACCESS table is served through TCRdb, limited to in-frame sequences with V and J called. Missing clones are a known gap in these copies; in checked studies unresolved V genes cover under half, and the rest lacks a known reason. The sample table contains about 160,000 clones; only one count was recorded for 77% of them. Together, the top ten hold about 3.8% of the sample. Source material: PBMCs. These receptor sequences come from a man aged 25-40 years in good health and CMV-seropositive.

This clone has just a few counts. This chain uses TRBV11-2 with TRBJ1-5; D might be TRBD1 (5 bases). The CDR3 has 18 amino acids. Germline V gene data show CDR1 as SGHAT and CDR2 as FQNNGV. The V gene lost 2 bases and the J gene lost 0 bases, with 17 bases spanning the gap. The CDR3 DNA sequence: TGTGCCAGCAGCTTAAGTTCCTCCAGGGCTTATAGCAATCAGCCCCAGCATTTT. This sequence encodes CASSLSSSRAYSNQPQHF.

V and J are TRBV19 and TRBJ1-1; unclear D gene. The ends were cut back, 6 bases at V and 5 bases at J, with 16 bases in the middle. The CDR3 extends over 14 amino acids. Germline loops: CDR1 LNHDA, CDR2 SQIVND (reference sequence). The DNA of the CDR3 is TGTGCCAGTAGAATGTTCGAGGGCGCAACTGAAGCTTTCTTT. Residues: CASRMFEGATEAFF.

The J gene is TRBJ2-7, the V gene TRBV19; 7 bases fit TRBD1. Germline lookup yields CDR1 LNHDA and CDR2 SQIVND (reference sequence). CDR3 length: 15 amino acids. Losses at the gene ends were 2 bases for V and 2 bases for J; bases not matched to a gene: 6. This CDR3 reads CASSIRDSVAYEQYF. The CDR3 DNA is TGTGCCAGTAGTATACGGGACAGTGTTGCCTACGAGCAGTACTTC. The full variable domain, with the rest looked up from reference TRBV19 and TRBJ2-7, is DGGITQSPKYLFRKEGQNVTLSCEQNLNHDAMYWYRQDPGQGLRLIYYSQIVNDFQKGDIAEGYSVSREKKESFPLTVTSAQKNPTAFYLCASSIRDSVAYEQYFGPGTRLTVT.

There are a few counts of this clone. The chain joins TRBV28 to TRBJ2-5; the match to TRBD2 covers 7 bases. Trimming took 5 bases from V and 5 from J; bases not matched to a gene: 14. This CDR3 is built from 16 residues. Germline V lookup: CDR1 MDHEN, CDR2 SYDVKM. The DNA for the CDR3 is TGTGCCAGCAGTCCCGGACTAGTCAGGGTGGGGGAGACCCAGTACTTC. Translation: CASSPGLVRVGETQYF.

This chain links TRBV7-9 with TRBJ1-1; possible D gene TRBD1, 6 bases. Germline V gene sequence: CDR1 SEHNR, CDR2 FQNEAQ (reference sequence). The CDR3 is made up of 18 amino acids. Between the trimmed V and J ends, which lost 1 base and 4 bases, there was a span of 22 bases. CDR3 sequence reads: CASSLDPSQGGKSTEAFF. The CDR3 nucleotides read TGTGCCAGCAGCTTAGACCCGAGTCAAGGGGGAAAATCCACTGAAGCTTTCTTT. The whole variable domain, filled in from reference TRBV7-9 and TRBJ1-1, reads DTGVSQNPRHKITKRGQNVTFRCDPISEHNRLYWYRQTLGQGPEFLTYFQNEAQLEKSRLLSDRFSAERPKGSFSTLEIQRTEQGDSAMYLCASSLDPSQGGKSTEAFFGQGTRLTVV.

CDR3 in DNA: TGTGCCAGCAGGACCGGGACAGCAGGGTACGAGCAGTACTTC. It translates to CASRTGTAGYEQYF. This chain uses TRBV28 with TRBJ2-7, with 7 bases matching TRBD1. The V gene end was trimmed by 6 bases and the J gene end by 4 bases; junction bases not matched to a gene: 9. The germline CDR1 and CDR2 sequences are MDHEN and SYDVKM. The CDR3 spans 14 residues.

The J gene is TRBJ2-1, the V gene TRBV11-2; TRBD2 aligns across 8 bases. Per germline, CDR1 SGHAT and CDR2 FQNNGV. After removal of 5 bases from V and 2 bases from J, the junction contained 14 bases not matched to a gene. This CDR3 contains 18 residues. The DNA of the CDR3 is TGTGCCAGCAGCCACATAGGGGTTAGCGGGAATACCTACAATGAGCAGTTCTTC. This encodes CASSHIGVSGNTYNEQFF.

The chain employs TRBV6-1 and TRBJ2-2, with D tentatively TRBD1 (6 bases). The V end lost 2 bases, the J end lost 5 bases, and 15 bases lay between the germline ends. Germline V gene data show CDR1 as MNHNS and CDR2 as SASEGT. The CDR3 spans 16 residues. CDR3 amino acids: CASSEMTGEGTGELFF. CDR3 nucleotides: TGTGCCAGCAGTGAAATGACAGGCGAGGGGACCGGGGAGCTGTTTTTT.

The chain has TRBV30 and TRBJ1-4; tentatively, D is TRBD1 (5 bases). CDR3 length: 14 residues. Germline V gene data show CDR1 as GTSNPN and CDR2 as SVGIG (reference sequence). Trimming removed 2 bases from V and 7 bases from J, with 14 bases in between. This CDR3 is CAWSPQGSGEKLFF. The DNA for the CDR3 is TGTGCCTGGAGTCCGCAGGGAAGTGGTGAAAAACTGTTTTTT.

The CDR3 is CASSQRQGEETQYF. The CDR3 DNA reads as TGCGCCAGCAGCCAAAGACAGGGAGAAGAGACCCAGTACTTC. This chain connects TRBV4-1 to TRBJ2-5; 7 bases line up with TRBD1. Germline V gene sequence: CDR1 MGHRA, CDR2 YSYEKL. The CDR3 covers 14 residues. The V gene end was trimmed by 2 bases and the J gene end by 3 bases; junction bases not matched to a gene: 3.

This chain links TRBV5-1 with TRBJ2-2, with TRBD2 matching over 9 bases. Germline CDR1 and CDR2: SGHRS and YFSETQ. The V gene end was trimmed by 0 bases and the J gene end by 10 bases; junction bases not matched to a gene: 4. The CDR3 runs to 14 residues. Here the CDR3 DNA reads TGCGCCAGCAGCTTGGGAGCGGGGGGTTTGGAGCTGTTTTTT. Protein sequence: CASSLGAGGLELFF.

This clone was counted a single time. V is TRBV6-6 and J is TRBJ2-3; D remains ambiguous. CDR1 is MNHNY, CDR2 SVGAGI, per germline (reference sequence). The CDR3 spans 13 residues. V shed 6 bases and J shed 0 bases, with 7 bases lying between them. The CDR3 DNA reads TGTGCCAGCAGCGTAATTAGCACAGATACGCAGTATTTT. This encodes CASSVISTDTQYF.

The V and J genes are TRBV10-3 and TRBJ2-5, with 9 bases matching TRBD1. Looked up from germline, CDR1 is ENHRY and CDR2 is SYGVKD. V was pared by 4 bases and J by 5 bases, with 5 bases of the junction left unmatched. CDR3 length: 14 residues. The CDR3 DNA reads TGTGCCATCAGTGGGACAGGGGTAGGGGAGACCCAGTACTTC. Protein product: CAISGTGVGETQYF.

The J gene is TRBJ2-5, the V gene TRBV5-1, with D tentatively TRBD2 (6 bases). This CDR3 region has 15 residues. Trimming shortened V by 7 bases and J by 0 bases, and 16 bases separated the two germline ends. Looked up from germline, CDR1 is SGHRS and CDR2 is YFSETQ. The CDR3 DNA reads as TGCGCCAGCCAGTACGGGGGAGTTAACCAAGAGACCCAGTACTTC. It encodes CASQYGGVNQETQYF.

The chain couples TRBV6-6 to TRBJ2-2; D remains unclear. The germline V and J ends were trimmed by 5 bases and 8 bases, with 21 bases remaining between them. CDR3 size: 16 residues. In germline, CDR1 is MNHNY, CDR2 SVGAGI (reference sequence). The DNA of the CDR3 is TGTGCCAGCAGTCCCCCGTATCGAACCTCGGGTGGGGAGCTGTTTTTT. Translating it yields CASSPPYRTSGGELFF.